These 14 T cell receptor beta chains share one sample of origin, sequenced in a study of T cells after yellow fever vaccination. From the 5' RACE reads, TCRdb called clonotypes with MiXCR, one entry per CDR3 protein. The repertoire holds some 670,000 distinct CDR3 sequences, about 12% seen once, with around 14% in the top ten. Sequenced material: PBMCs, taken on the day of the yellow fever booster vaccination. Receptors were obtained from a man aged 30-40 years who received the YFV17D yellow fever vaccine.

There are a few counts of this clonotype. The rearrangement uses TRBV29-1 and TRBJ2-2; D possibly corresponds to TRBD2 (5 bases). The CDR3 runs 14 residues. Trimming took off 4 bases at V and 7 bases at J, with 16 bases between the two ends. CDR1 and CDR2 (germline): SQVTM, ANQGSEA. CDR3 protein: CSVVPGTAGGELFF. CDR3 in DNA: TGCAGCGTTGTCCCGGGAACGGCAGGCGGGGAGCTGTTTTTT.

This rearrangement joins TRBV12-3 or TRBV12-4 to TRBJ1-2; D is undetermined. The CDR3 runs to 13 residues. The germline V and J ends were trimmed by 1 base and 7 bases, with 10 bases remaining between them. The CDR3 reads CASSLGQAGGYTF. For the CDR3, the DNA is TGTGCCAGCAGTTTAGGCCAGGCAGGTGGCTACACCTTC.

This clonotype appeared many times. The gene calls are TRBV28 and TRBJ2-5; TRBD1 is a possible D gene (6 bases). This CDR3 has 12 amino acids. Germline V gene lookup returns CDR1 MDHEN and CDR2 SYDVKM. V was cut by 7 bases and J by 5 bases, with 11 bases left in between. CDR3 residues: CASTQGLETQYF. The CDR3 nucleotides are TGTGCCAGCACCCAGGGGCTGGAGACCCAGTACTTC.

V gene TRBV14 combines with J gene TRBJ1-2; D call uncertain. Trimming took off 4 bases at V and 5 bases at J, with 11 bases between the two ends. The germline V gene encodes CDR1 SGHDN and CDR2 FVKESK. This CDR3 is built from 13 residues. CDR3 DNA sequence: TGTGCCAGCAGCCCAGACCGGTGGTATGGCTACACCTTC. Its translation: CASSPDRWYGYTF.

The chain recombines TRBV28 with TRBJ2-5, with D uncertain. V was cut by 4 bases and J by 7 bases, with 13 bases left in between. The CDR3 spans 13 residues. Germline CDR1 reads MDHEN; CDR2 reads SYDVKM. CDR3 protein: CASSSGLKRTQYF. CDR3 DNA: TGTGCCAGCAGTTCGGGCCTCAAGAGGACCCAGTACTTC.

This clonotype showed up just a few times. The chain uses TRBV19 and TRBJ2-1, with 9 bases aligning to TRBD1. CDR3 size: 15 residues. Looked up from germline, CDR1 is LNHDA and CDR2 is SQIVND (reference sequence). Trimming removed 4 bases from V and 0 bases from J; junction bases left unmatched: 1. CDR3 coding DNA: TGTGCCAGTAGTACGACAGGGGGCTCCTACAATGAGCAGTTCTTC. It yields the protein CASSTTGGSYNEQFF.

The genes are TRBV19 and TRBJ2-7, with 7 bases matching TRBD1. Germline loops: CDR1 LNHDA, CDR2 SQIVND (reference sequence). CDR3 size: 14 residues. Germline trimming cut 3 bases from V and 6 bases from J; bases unmatched to any gene: 8. The CDR3 protein is CASSITGDGREQYF. For the CDR3, the DNA is TGTGCCAGTAGTATCACAGGGGATGGGCGCGAGCAGTACTTC.

The count of this clonotype is one. V and J are TRBV20-1 and TRBJ2-1, with 7 bases lining up with TRBD2. J was trimmed by 10 bases and V by 0 bases; bases with no gene match: 15. The germline CDR1 and CDR2 sequences are DFQATT and SNEGSKA (reference sequence). The CDR3 has 16 residues. In nucleotides, the CDR3 is TGCAGTGCTAGAGACTCCGGGGGACCCGCGGGGGACGAGCAGTTCTTC. As protein: CSARDSGGPAGDEQFF.

This chain connects TRBV2 to TRBJ2-5; D may be TRBD1 or TRBD2 (7 bases each). There are 14 residues in the CDR3. Deletions cut 8 bases from V and 1 base from J, with 14 bases between. Germline assignment: CDR1 SNHLY and CDR2 FYNNEI. The CDR3 sequence is CASGGGQIQETQYF. In DNA, the CDR3 is TGTGCCAGCGGGGGGGGACAGATCCAAGAGACCCAGTACTTC.

The V and J genes are TRBV6-1 and TRBJ1-5; 8 nucleotides agree with TRBD1. The CDR3 covers 15 residues. The junction had 10 bases not matched to a gene; V was cut back by 6 bases and J by 6 bases. From germline, CDR1 is MNHNS and CDR2 SASEGT. For the CDR3, the DNA is TGTGCCAGCAGCCTCGGCAGGGGGCATCGTCAGCCCCAGCATTTT. Translated: CASSLGRGHRQPQHF.

V is TRBV7-9 and J is TRBJ2-7; D is unclear. V was shortened by 5 bases and J by 2 bases, with 13 bases between the two germline ends. This CDR3 has 14 residues. Germline CDR1 is SEHNR and CDR2 is FQNEAQ (reference sequence). The CDR3 loop reads CASSITHGPYEQYF. CDR3 nucleotides: TGTGCCAGCAGCATAACTCACGGCCCCTACGAGCAGTACTTC.

This clonotype was seen only a few times. V gene TRBV20-1 combines with J gene TRBJ2-7; 9 nucleotides match TRBD1. V shed 5 bases, J shed 4 bases, and the junction held 12 bases outside the gene matches. CDR3 length equals 15 residues. The V gene's germline CDR1 is DFQATT and CDR2 SNEGSKA (reference sequence). For the CDR3, the DNA is TGCAGTGCTTATAAACCGGGACAGGGACTTTACGAGCAGTACTTC. This gives the protein CSAYKPGQGLYEQYF.

The chain has TRBV11-2 and TRBJ2-6, with 9 nucleotides matching TRBD1. The CDR3 sequence is 19 residues long. CDR1 and CDR2 (germline): SGHAT, FQNNGV. The V gene end was trimmed by 5 bases and the J gene end by 1 base; junction bases not matched to a gene: 12. In DNA form, the CDR3 reads TGTGCCAGCAGCCATAAACCGGGACAGGGTATGTCTGGGGCCAACGTCCTGACTTTC. Translation gives CASSHKPGQGMSGANVLTF.

This clonotype occurred a few times. The chain couples TRBV20-1 to TRBJ2-7; 9 positions match TRBD2. The V segment lost 6 bases and the J segment 2 bases; nucleotides outside the gene matches: 8. This CDR3 contains 14 residues. CDR1 is DFQATT and CDR2 is SNEGSKA in the germline V gene (reference sequence). The CDR3 loop is CSARPGLAPYEQYF. In DNA, the CDR3 is TGCAGTGCCAGACCGGGACTAGCTCCCTACGAGCAGTACTTC.